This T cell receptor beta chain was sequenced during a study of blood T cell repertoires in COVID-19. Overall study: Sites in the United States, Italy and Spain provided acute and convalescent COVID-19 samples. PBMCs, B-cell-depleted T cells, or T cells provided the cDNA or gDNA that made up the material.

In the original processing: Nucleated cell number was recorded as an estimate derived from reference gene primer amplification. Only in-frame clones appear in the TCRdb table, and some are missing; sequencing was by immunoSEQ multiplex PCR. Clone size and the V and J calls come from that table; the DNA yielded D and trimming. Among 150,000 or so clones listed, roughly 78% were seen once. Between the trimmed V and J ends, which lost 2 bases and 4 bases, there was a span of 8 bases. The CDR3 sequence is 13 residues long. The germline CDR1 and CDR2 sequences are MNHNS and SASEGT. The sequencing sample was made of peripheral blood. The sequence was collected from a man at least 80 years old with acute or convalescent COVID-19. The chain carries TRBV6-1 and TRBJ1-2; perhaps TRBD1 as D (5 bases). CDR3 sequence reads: CASSEQGSYGYTF. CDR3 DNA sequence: TGTGCCAGCAGTGAACAGGGATCCTATGGCTACACCTTC.